This TCR beta chain was captured by sequencing in a study of T-cell reconstitution after alpha-beta-depleted transplantation in children. Study-wide findings and caveats: Surviving recipient T cells and thymic progenitors produced the high day-60 TCRbeta diversity seen in some patients.

The library targeted TCRbeta and was prepared with unique molecular identifiers. Each CDR3 protein gets one entry after TCRdb re-called the PCR reads with MiXCR. The sample has around 500,000 distinct CDR3 sequences, 20% to 25% seen once. About this clonotype: Its matching antigen is unknown.

V dropped 0 bases and J dropped 0 bases, with 10 bases sitting between them. This CDR3 region has 15 residues. Germline V gene lookup returns CDR1 DFQATT and CDR2 SNEGSKA (reference sequence). This TCR derives from a boy under two years old who had a stem cell transplant for acute myeloid leukemia, so the T cells may come from the graft donor. The input for sequencing was PBMCs, mostly from graft donor cells, taken 360 days after TCRalphabeta/CD19-depleted stem cell transplant. The J gene is TRBJ2-3, the V gene TRBV20-1; D gene ambiguous. DNA for the CDR3: TGCAGTGCTAGAGATTGGGTCAGGAGCACAGATACGCAGTATTTT. The encoded protein is CSARDWVRSTDTQYF.